These 4 T cell receptor beta chains share one sample of origin, sequenced in a study of metastatic and nonmetastatic thyroid tumors. No patient had received any treatment before thyroid surgery. TCRdb called clones again from the PCR reads with MiXCR. The sample consists of around 18,000 clones, 34% of them appearing once. The material sequenced was tumor tissue. The receptors come from a female donor with papillary thyroid cancer or a benign thyroid nodule (not recorded which). Some clones in this sample may be carry-over from other donors' samples.

J is TRBJ1-2 and V is TRBV6-1; D is undetermined. V was shortened by 0 bases and J by 4 bases, with 15 bases between the two germline ends. Looked up from germline, CDR1 is MNHNS and CDR2 is SASEGT. The CDR3 is 16 residues long. The chain's CDR3 is CASSEALTGLGYGYTF. The CDR3 nucleotides are TGTGCCAGCAGTGAAGCTCTGACTGGATTGGGCTATGGCTACACCTTC.

By share, this clone counts as medium-sized. J is TRBJ1-4 and V is TRBV14; no firm D call. The germline CDR1 and CDR2 sequences are SGHDN and FVKESK. V was clipped by 2 bases and J by 7 bases, with 14 bases between them. The CDR3 consists of 15 residues. The CDR3 sequence: CASSQNGAATEKLFF. CDR3 in DNA: TGTGCCAGCAGCCAAAACGGCGCTGCAACTGAAAAACTGTTTTTT.

The rearrangement uses TRBV19 and TRBJ1-5; maybe TRBD1 (5 bases). The ends were cut back, 10 bases at V and 4 bases at J, with 20 bases in the middle. Germline V gene data show CDR1 as LNHDA and CDR2 as SQIVND (reference sequence). The CDR3 totals 15 residues. This CDR3 reads CATTKGRYGNQPQHF. For the CDR3, the DNA is TGTGCCACCACGAAGGGGAGGTATGGGAATCAGCCCCAGCATTTT. Full variable domain (rest looked up from reference TRBV19 and TRBJ1-5): DGGITQSPKYLFRKEGQNVTLSCEQNLNHDAMYWYRQDPGQGLRLIYYSQIVNDFQKGDIAEGYSVSREKKESFPLTVTSAQKNPTAFYLCATTKGRYGNQPQHFGDGTRLSIL.

This clone occurred a few times. The chain links TRBV6-5 to TRBJ2-2, with 9 bases identical to TRBD2. The V segment lost 4 bases and the J segment 7 bases; nucleotides outside the gene matches: 10. The CDR3 is made up of 16 amino acids. Germline V gene data show CDR1 as MNHEY and CDR2 as SVGAGI. CDR3 DNA sequence: TGTGCCAGCAGTTGGAGGCGGGAGGGCCGTGGCGGGGAGCTGTTTTTT. Protein product: CASSWRREGRGGELFF.